The text below deals with one T cell receptor (beta chain). The source of the sample is a study of blood T cell repertoires in COVID-19. About the research overall: The cDNA or gDNA used as material had been derived from T cells, B-cell-depleted T cells, or PBMCs.

Methods used by the authors: Reference gene primer amplification gave estimated nucleated cell counts. Sequencing used immunoSEQ multiplex PCR; TCRdb keeps in-frame clones, though not all of them. V and J calls and clone size are as listed in that table; D and trimming were resolved from the DNA. The sample contains some 100,000 clones, 86% of which appear only once. CDR1 is LNHDA, CDR2 SQIVND, per germline (reference sequence). V shed 3 bases and J shed 4 bases, with 7 bases lying between them. The CDR3 contains 13 residues. Sequenced: peripheral blood. V is TRBV19 and J is TRBJ1-3; D remains ambiguous. This TCR derives from a man aged 70-80 years who had recovered from COVID-19. The CDR3 sequence is CASSIGGGNTIYF. CDR3 in DNA: TGTGCCAGTAGTATCGGCGGCGGAAACACCATATATTTT. The full variable domain, its missing parts supplied by reference TRBV19 and TRBJ1-3, is DGGITQSPKYLFRKEGQNVTLSCEQNLNHDAMYWYRQDPGQGLRLIYYSQIVNDFQKGDIAEGYSVSREKKESFPLTVTSAQKNPTAFYLCASSIGGGNTIYFGEGSWLTVV.